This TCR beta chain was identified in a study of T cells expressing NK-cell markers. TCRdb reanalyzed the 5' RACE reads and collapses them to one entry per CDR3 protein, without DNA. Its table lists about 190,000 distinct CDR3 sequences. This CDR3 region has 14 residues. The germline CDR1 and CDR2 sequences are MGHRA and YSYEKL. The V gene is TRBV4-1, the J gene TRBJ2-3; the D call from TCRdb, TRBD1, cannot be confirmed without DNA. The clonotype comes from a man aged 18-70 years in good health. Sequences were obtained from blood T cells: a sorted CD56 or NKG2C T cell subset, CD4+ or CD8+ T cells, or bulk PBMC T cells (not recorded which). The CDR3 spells CASSQSPVIDTQYF.